Presented here are 9 T cell receptor beta chains from one specimen sequenced in a study of blood T cell repertoires in COVID-19. Clones were read by immunoSEQ multiplex PCR, and TCRdb kept only the in-frame ones, dropping some. The sample comprises roughly 150,000 clones, just under 85% of which are singletons, and around 2.7% rests with the top ten. Sample: peripheral blood. These receptors were obtained from an elderly woman with COVID-19, enrolled during active disease.

This clone was observed a few times. The V and J genes are TRBV28 and TRBJ1-2; tentative D call: TRBD1 (6 bases). The CDR3 consists of 10 residues. Trimming removed 8 bases from V and 8 bases from J, with 9 bases in between. CDR1 and CDR2 from the germline V gene are MDHEN and SYDVKM. CDR3 coding DNA: TGTGCCAGCGGGGGCAGCGGCTACACCTTC. Encoded protein: CASGGSGYTF.

This clone appeared a few times. The chain uses TRBV6-6 and TRBJ2-4; D is perhaps TRBD2 (8 bases). This CDR3 is built from 15 residues. Trimming shortened V by 7 bases and J by 4 bases, and 17 bases separated the two germline ends. Germline lookup yields CDR1 MNHNY and CDR2 SVGAGI (reference sequence). In DNA form, the CDR3 reads TGTGCCAGCACCCAACGGGGGGGACAGAAAAACATTCAGTACTTC. Protein: CASTQRGGQKNIQYF.

CDR3 protein: CASSPGQNTEAFF. Written as DNA, the CDR3 is TGTGCCAGCAGCCCGGGACAGAACACTGAAGCTTTCTTT. This chain connects TRBV5-4 to TRBJ1-1; D might be TRBD1 (6 bases). The CDR3 has 13 residues. Trimming took off 4 bases at V and 1 base at J, with 8 bases between the two ends. Germline CDR1 and CDR2: SGHNT and YYREEE (reference sequence).

The chain joins TRBV24-1 to TRBJ2-3; TRBD1 is a possible D gene (6 bases). Trimming took 8 bases from V and 2 from J, leaving 13 bases between them. In germline, CDR1 is KGHDR, CDR2 SFDVKD. The CDR3 is 14 residues long. CDR3 DNA: TGTGCCACCACAGCAGGGGTTCTCACAGATACGCAGTATTTT. This codes for CATTAGVLTDTQYF.

This clone appeared a single time. The CDR3 DNA reads TGTGCTAGTGGGCCCCTGACGGAGACTGAAGCTTTCTTT. It translates to CASGPLTETEAFF. V and J are TRBV12-5 and TRBJ1-1, with D hard to call. The CDR3 is 13 amino acids. The germline V gene encodes CDR1 LGHNT and CDR2 FRNRAP. Trimming cost V 6 bases and J 5 bases, with 13 bases left between them.

V usage is TRBV7-2 and J usage is TRBJ1-5; D perhaps matches TRBD1 (6 bases). This CDR3 comprises 14 residues. Germline V CDR1 and CDR2: SGHTA, FQGNSA. The V and J ends lost 8 bases and 2 bases respectively, with 13 bases between them. Here the CDR3 DNA reads TGTGCCAGCGGAAACAGGGTGGGCAATCAGCCCCAGCATTTT. Protein sequence: CASGNRVGNQPQHF.

J is TRBJ2-7 and V is TRBV5-1; a weak D match, TRBD2 (5 bases). Germline loops: CDR1 SGHRS, CDR2 YFSETQ. V dropped 5 bases and J dropped 2 bases, with 14 bases sitting between them. This CDR3 contains 14 residues. This CDR3 is CASRGSSEAYEQYF. The CDR3, as DNA: TGCGCCAGCAGGGGAAGTAGCGAGGCCTACGAGCAGTACTTC.

The chain employs TRBV29-1 and TRBJ2-3, with 7 nucleotides matching TRBD1. CDR3 length: 14 amino acids. The germline CDR1 and CDR2 sequences are SQVTM and ANQGSEA. V was clipped by 8 bases and J by 3 bases; unmatched bases: 11. The CDR3 region is CSTRSAGGTDTQYF. Here the CDR3 DNA reads TGCAGCACACGTTCTGCAGGGGGAACAGATACGCAGTATTTT.

The V gene is TRBV7-9, the J gene TRBJ1-1; D ambiguous. The CDR3 extends over 13 amino acids. Germline V gene sequence: CDR1 SEHNR, CDR2 FQNEAQ (reference sequence). Trimming left V 5 bases short and J 7 bases short, with 14 bases between. The CDR3 nucleotides read TGTGCCAGCAGCCCTAGCGTATCCTTTGAAGCTTTCTTT. Its translation is CASSPSVSFEAFF.